This entry is about one T cell receptor (beta chain). Its binding antigen is unknown. No per-base quality is available; no much larger clone lies one base away. The CDR3 regions of human TCRbeta chains were analyzed by immunosequencing. The original pipeline was this. Repertoire TCRs were matched against a reference library of SARS-CoV-2-specific TCRs generated with the MIRA antigen-specificity platform. Breadth meant the fraction of unique TCRs that were SARS-CoV-2-associated, whereas depth meant the fraction of total T cells that were SARS-CoV-2-associated. Using the MIRA data, every spike-specific TCR was mapped to the spike region that the TCR reacted to and assigned to either a CD4 or a CD8 class. Log10-transformed breadth and depth values were compared by one-way ANOVA with Sidak's multiple comparisons tests. The table was pulled from immuneACCESS by TCRdb, which kept in-frame rearrangements only. Such tables lose some clones; where checked, under half of the loss comes from unresolved V genes, and the rest has no known cause. Clone size and V and J calls were adopted from that table, with D and trimming inferred from the DNA. Recorded for this sample are about 110,000 clones; roughly 89% of them occurred a single time. Around 45% of the sample lies in the top ten.

This record belongs to a study of T cell responses to AZD1222 COVID-19 vaccine (dated by TCRdb to the early 2020s). Background for the entire study: A total of just over 230 trial participants underwent TCR sequencing, of whom some 200 had received two doses of AZD1222 and 26 had received two doses of the MenACWY control vaccine. Enrollment into the trials was organized by age into subgroups of 18-55, 56-69 and 70-plus years, and those subgroups contained roughly 150, 30 and 60 TCR-sequenced participants, respectively. Broader findings and caveats from the paper: After two AZD1222 doses, both the breadth and the depth of spike-specific TCRs were significantly higher than at day 0 and than in MenACWY recipients. Because no day 14 peak-response samples were available, repertoires were characterized only after the peak T cell response. Only six AZD1222 recipients were SARS-CoV-2 seropositive at baseline, limiting conclusions about previously exposed vaccinees. Reportedly, almost half of the unique spike-specific TCRs recognized epitopes lying outside the regions that are mutated in the B.1.351 and B.1.1.7 variants. Most participants were white British and females outnumbered males, and the authors suggested that clonal diversity may have been underestimated. CD4 TCRs associated with the vaccine covered the entire spike protein, and the dominant responses were in regions 160-218 and 743-854. The 56-69-year group was small, and its depth increase did not reach significance, likely because of low power.

The junction shows trimming of 5 bases on V and 7 bases on J, plus 18 bases between the germline ends. CDR1 and CDR2 (LNHDA, SQIVND) derive from the germline V gene (reference sequence). Inclusive of the bounding cysteine and phenylalanine, the CDR3 is 15 residues long. CDR3 DNA only is kept here, 45 bases in frame from base 1. The sample's time point label is to be understood as: about 28 days (+/-7) after the second vaccine dose. AZD1222 recipients given second doses at about 4 weeks or at about 12 weeks were pooled, since spike-specific TCR depth and breadth were not found to differ between the two schedules. Vaccinee samples came from UK trials COV001 and COV002, including a single-blind randomized controlled phase 2/3 trial of AZD1222 (ChAdOx1 nCoV-19) in healthy adults. For TCRbeta chain sequencing, PBMC samples from trial participants were taken at day 0 and at day 28 after the second dose.

The input for sequencing was peripheral blood, taken 28 days after the second AZD1222 dose. The rearrangement joined TRBV19 to TRBJ2-1; no D segment can be confidently identified. The sequence came from an adult who received the AZD1222 COVID-19 vaccine. The bases read TGTGCCAGTAGTCCCCAACCGAGGATACGAAATGAGCAGTTCTTC. This gives the protein CASSPQPRIRNEQFF.